The rows below give T cell receptor beta chains drawn from one sample of a study of graft-versus-host responses after intestinal transplantation. Method: immunoSEQ multiplex PCR; TCRdb's copy keeps in-frame clones and lacks some. The data hold roughly 15,000 clones, with around 70% observed a single time. Material: ileum tissue, obtained 16 days after intestinal transplant. These receptors all stem from a human patient who received an intestinal transplant, so some T cells may come from the graft donor. CDR3s include the opening cysteine and the closing phenylalanine or tryptophan. D genes are given only for firm matches. Some rows mark clone size as missing; the rest say once, few, many or name a class of expanded clone.

CDR3nt,CDR3aa,len,abundance,d_gene,v_gene,j_gene
TGCGCCAGCAGCCAATCCCCAGGAGGACTAGAGAACGGGGAGCTGTTTTTT,CASSQSPGGLENGELFF,17,few,TRBD2,TRBV4-1,TRBJ2-2
TGTGCCAGCAGCGGTCGGGGTTCGAACACTGAAGCTTTCTTT,CASSGRGSNTEAFF,14,.,.,TRBV11-2,TRBJ1-1
TGTGCCAGCAGGTCTCCGGGTTGGGGACTACACTATGGCTACACCTTC,CASRSPGWGLHYGYTF,16,.,.,TRBV25-1,TRBJ1-2
TGTGCCAGTAGTATCCCGACAGGGCCTCACTATGGCTACACCTTC,CASSIPTGPHYGYTF,15,once,TRBD1,TRBV19,TRBJ1-2
TGTGCCAGTAGTCAGGGGAACACTGAAGCTTTCTTT,CASSQGNTEAFF,12,few,.,TRBV19,TRBJ1-1
TGTGCCATCAGTGAGGAGAGGCTAGCGGGAGAGACCCAGTACTTC,CAISEERLAGETQYF,15,.,TRBD2,TRBV10-3,TRBJ2-5
TGTGCCCAAAAGGGGAACTATGGCTACACCTTC,CAQKGNYGYTF,11,.,.,TRBV14,TRBJ1-2
TGTGCCAGCAGCTTAAGGCCCAGGGATGGAAAACTGTTTTTT,CASSLRPRDGKLFF,14,.,.,TRBV7-9,TRBJ1-4
TGCGCCAGCAGCTATCCGGCAACGGGTTACTCCCTCTCCTACAATGAGCAGTTCTTC,CASSYPATGYSLSYNEQFF,19,.,.,TRBV4-1,TRBJ2-1
TGCGCCAGCAGCCAAGGCCGAAGCCTTTCGGGTACGCAGTATTTT,CASSQGRSLSGTQYF,15,.,.,TRBV4-1,TRBJ2-3
TGTGCCTGGAGTCGTCAGAGCGGTGGCTACACCTTC,CAWSRQSGGYTF,12,.,.,TRBV30,TRBJ1-2
TGTGCCAGCAATCAACAGGGTAGGATCTTCTATGGCTACACCTTC,CASNQQGRIFYGYTF,15,.,.,TRBV2,TRBJ1-2
TGTGCCATCCTAGGGACTAGCGGACCCACAGATACGCAGTATTTT,CAILGTSGPTDTQYF,15,.,TRBD2,TRBV10-3,TRBJ2-3
TGTGCCAGCAGGGCTACCAGGACAGGGGTCGGGGAGCTGTTTTTT,CASRATRTGVGELFF,15,.,TRBD1,TRBV2,TRBJ2-2
TGCGCCAGCAGTGTTTGGGGCGTCCCCCGAGACAAAAACATTCAGTACTTC,CASSVWGVPRDKNIQYF,17,few,.,TRBV10-1,TRBJ2-4
TGTGCCAGCAGCTTGGACAGGGGCCCCGAGCAGTACTTC,CASSLDRGPEQYF,13,.,TRBD1,TRBV11-2,TRBJ2-7
TGTGCCTGGAGTGTAGGTTCGGGGGGCGAGCAGTACTTC,CAWSVGSGGEQYF,13,medium-sized,TRBD2,TRBV30,TRBJ2-7